This record concerns one T cell receptor (beta chain) sequence. Its target is not known. V dropped 5 bases and J dropped 1; count of bases not matched to a gene: 9. CDR1 and CDR2 (germline): PRHDT, FYEKMQ (reference sequence). The CDR3 is 16 residues long. The source of the sample is a study of shared clonotypes between healthy human individuals. Study-wide background: The plates for each donor numbered three CD4 naive, three CD4 memory, two CD8 naive and one CD8 memory. Whole-study results and caveats: Clonotypes that were shared across a handful of donors made up around 5% of naive CD4 clonotypes. Non-shared clonotypes were found to have lower generation probabilities than the clonotypes that were shared by all four of the sorted-subset donors.

The donor cohort consisted entirely of Caucasian adults residing in Nashville, Tennessee. Assay used: immunoSEQ multiplex PCR; TCRdb lists only in-frame clones, some missing. This table has 1,400,000 or so clones, around 98.5% appearing once. The gene calls are TRBV13 and TRBJ2-7; TRBD1 matches at 9 bases. Specimen: naive CD4+ T cells sorted from blood. Subset given: CD45RA+ positively selected. This clonotype was sampled from a man in his thirties or forties in good health. The chain's CDR3 is CASSPEGTGPSYEQYF. Here the CDR3 DNA reads TGTGCCAGCAGCCCGGAAGGGACAGGGCCATCCTACGAGCAGTACTTC.